This T cell receptor beta chain was obtained from a study of T cell responses to AZD1222 COVID-19 vaccine. Findings and limits, study-wide: Females outnumbered males among donors, who were mostly white British; clonal diversity was possibly underestimated. Elevations in Spike-specific TCR breadth and depth followed administration of two AZD1222 doses.

Trimming left V 1 base short and J 6 bases short, with 7 bases between. Germline loops: CDR1 SQVTM, CDR2 ANQGSEA. The CDR3 is 12 residues long. Measured with immunoSEQ multiplex PCR; TCRdb has only the in-frame clones, and not every one. The top ten clones hold 7.5% of a sample with about 97,000 clones, about 89% of them seen once. Concerning this clone itself: Its specificity is unknown.

This chain links TRBV29-1 with TRBJ2-1; the D is unclear. The source was peripheral blood, collected on day 0 of AZD1222 vaccination. The sequence was collected from an adult in good health. The CDR3 region is CSVEGQTNEQFF. As DNA, the CDR3 is TGCAGCGTTGAAGGGCAGACCAATGAGCAGTTCTTC.